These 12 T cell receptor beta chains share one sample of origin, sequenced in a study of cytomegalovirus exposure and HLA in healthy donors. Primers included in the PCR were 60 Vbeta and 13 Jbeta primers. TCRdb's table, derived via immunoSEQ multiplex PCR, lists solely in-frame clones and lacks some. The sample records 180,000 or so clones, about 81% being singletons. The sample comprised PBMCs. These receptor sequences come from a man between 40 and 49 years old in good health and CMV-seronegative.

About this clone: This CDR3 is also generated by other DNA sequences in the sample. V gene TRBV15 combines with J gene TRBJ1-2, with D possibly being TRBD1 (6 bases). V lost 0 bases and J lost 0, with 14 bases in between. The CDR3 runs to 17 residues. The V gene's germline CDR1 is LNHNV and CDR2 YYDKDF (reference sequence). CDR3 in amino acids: CATSRDSTGASNYGYTF. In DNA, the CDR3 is TGTGCCACCAGCAGAGATTCGACAGGAGCTTCTAACTATGGCTACACCTTC.

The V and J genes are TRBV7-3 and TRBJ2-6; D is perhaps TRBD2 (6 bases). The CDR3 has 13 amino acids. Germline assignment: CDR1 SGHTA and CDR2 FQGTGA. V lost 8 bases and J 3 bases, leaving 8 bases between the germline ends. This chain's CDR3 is CASGRLGANVLTF. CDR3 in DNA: TGTGCCAGCGGGAGGCTTGGGGCCAACGTCCTGACTTTC.

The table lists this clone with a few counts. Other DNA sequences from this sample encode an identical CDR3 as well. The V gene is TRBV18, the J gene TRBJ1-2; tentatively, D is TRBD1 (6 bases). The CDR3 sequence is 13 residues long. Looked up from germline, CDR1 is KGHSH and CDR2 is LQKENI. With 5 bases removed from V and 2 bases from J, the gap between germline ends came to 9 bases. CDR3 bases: TGTGCCAGCTCAGCTGACAGGAACTATGGCTACACCTTC. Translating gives CASSADRNYGYTF.

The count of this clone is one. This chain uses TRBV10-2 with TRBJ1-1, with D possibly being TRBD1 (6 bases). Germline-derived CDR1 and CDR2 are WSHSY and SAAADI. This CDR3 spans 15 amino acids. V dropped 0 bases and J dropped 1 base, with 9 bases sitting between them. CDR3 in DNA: TGCGCCAGCAGTGAGTCCACAGGGCCGAACACTGAAGCTTTCTTT. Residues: CASSESTGPNTEAFF.

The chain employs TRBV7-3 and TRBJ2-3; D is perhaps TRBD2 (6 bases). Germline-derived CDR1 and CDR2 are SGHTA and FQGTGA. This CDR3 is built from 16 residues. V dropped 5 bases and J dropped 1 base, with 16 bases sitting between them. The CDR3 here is CASSVGLRDGTDTQYF. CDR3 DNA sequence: TGTGCCAGCAGCGTGGGACTTCGGGACGGCACAGATACGCAGTATTTT.

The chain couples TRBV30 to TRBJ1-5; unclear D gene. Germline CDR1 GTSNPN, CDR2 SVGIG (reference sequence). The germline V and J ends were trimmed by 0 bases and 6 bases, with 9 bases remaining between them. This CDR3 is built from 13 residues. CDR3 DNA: TGTGCCTGGAGTGTACAGAGCCTTCAGCCCCAGCATTTT. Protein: CAWSVQSLQPQHF.

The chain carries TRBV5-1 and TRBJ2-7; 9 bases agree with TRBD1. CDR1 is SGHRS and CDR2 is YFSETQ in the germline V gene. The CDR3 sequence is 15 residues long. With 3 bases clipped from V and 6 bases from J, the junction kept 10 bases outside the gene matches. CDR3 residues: CASSSLDRGRAEQYF. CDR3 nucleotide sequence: TGCGCCAGCAGCTCGCTGGACAGGGGAAGGGCCGAGCAGTACTTC.

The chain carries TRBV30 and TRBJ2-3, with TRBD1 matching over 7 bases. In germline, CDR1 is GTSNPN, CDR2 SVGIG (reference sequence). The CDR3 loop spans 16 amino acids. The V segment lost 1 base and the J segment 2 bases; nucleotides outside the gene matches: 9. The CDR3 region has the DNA TGTGCCTGGAGTGCCCCCCGACAGGGAACCACAGATACGCAGTATTTT. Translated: CAWSAPRQGTTDTQYF.

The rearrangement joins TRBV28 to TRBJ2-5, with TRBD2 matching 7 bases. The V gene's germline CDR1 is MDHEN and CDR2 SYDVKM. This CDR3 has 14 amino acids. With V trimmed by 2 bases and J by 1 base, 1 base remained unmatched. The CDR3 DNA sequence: TGTGCCAGCAGTTTAGCGGGAGTCCAAGAGACCCAGTACTTC. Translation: CASSLAGVQETQYF.

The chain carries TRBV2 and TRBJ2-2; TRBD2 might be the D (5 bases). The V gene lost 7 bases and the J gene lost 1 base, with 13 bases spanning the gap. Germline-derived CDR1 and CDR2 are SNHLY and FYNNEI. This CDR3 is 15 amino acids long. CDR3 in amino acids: CASIRGSGNTGELFF. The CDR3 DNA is TGTGCCAGCATACGAGGGAGTGGGAACACCGGGGAGCTGTTTTTT.

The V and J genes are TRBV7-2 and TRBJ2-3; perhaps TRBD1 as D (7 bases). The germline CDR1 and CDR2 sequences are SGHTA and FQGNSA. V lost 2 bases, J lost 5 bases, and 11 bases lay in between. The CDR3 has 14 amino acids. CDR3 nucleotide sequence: TGTGCCAGCAGCTTACAGGGGGGAAGAGATACGCAGTATTTT. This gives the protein CASSLQGGRDTQYF. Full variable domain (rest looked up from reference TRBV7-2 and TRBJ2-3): GAGVSQSPSNKVTEKGKDVELRCDPISGHTALYWYRQSLGQGLEFLIYFQGNSAPDKSGLPSDRFSAERTGGSVSTLTIQRTQQEDSAVYLCASSLQGGRDTQYFGPGTRLTVL.

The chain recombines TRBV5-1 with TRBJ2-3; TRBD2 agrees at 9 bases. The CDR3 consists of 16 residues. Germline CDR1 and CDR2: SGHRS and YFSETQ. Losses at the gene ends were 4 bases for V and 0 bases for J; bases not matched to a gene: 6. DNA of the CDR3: TGCGCCAGCAGCCCGGGTGCGGGAGGGAGCACAGATACGCAGTATTTT. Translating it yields CASSPGAGGSTDTQYF.